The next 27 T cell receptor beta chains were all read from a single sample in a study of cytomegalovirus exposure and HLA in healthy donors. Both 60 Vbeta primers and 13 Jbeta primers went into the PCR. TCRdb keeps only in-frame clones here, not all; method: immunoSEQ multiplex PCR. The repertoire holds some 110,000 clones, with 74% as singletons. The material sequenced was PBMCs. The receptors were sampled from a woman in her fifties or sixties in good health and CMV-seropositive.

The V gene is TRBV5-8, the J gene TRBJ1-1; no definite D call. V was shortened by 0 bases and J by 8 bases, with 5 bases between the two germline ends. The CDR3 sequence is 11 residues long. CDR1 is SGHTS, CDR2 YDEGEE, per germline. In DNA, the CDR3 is TGTGCCAGCAGCTTGGGGCCGGAAGCTTTCTTT. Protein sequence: CASSLGPEAFF.

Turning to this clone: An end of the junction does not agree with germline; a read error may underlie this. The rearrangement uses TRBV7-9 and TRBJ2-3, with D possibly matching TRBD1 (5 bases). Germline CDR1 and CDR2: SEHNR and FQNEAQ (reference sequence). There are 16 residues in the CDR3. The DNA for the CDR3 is TGTTCCAGCAGCCCAAGGGGTACTGTGGGCTCGGATACGCAGTATTTT. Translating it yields CSSSPRGTVGSDTQYF.

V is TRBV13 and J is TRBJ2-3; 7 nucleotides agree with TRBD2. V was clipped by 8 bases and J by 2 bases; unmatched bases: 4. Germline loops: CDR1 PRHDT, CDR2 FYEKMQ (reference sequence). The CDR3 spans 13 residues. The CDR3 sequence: CASGTKLTDTQYF. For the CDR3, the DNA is TGTGCCAGCGGGACTAAACTCACAGATACGCAGTATTTT. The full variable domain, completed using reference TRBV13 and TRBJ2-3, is AAGVIQSPRHLIKEKRETATLKCYPIPRHDTVYWYQQGPGQDPQFLISFYEKMQSDKGSIPDRFSAQQFSDYHSELNMSSLELGDSALYFCASGTKLTDTQYFGPGTRLTVL.

CDR3 DNA: TGTGCCAGCAGTTATATTGGGGCGGCAGACGACAATGAGCAGTTCTTC. This codes for CASSYIGAADDNEQFF. The V gene is TRBV6-5, the J gene TRBJ2-1, with a weak D call TRBD1 (5 bases). The CDR3 extends over 16 amino acids. The V end was cut by 3 bases, the J end by 5 bases, with 17 bases between. Germline V CDR1 and CDR2: MNHEY, SVGAGI.

CDR3 residues: CASSSTGGFTDTQYF. The CDR3, as DNA: TGTGCCAGCAGTTCCACAGGGGGTTTCACAGATACGCAGTATTTT. This chain uses TRBV7-7 with TRBJ2-3; 8 bases agree with TRBD1. Germline V lookup: CDR1 SSHAT, CDR2 FNYEAQ (reference sequence). The CDR3 has 15 amino acids. V was pared by 6 bases and J by 2 bases, with 7 bases of the junction left unmatched.

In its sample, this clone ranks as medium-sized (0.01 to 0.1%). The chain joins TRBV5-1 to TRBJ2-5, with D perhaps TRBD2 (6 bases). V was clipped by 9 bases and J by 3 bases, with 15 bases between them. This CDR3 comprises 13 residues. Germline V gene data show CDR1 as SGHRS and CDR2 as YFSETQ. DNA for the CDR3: TGCGCCACGGGGGAGCTTGGTAAAGAGACCCAGTACTTC. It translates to CATGELGKETQYF. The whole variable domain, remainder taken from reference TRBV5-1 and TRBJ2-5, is KAGVTQTPRYLIKTRGQQVTLSCSPISGHRSVSWYQQTPGQGLQFLFEYFSETQRNKGNFPGRFSGRQFSNSRSEMNVSTLELGDSALYLCATGELGKETQYFGPGTRLLVL.

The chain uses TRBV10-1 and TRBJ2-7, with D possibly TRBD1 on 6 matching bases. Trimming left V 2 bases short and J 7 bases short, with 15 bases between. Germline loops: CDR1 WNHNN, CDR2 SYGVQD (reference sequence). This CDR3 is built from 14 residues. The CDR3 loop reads CASSEAGQWEEQYF. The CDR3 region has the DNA TGCGCCAGCAGTGAGGCCGGACAGTGGGAGGAGCAGTACTTC.

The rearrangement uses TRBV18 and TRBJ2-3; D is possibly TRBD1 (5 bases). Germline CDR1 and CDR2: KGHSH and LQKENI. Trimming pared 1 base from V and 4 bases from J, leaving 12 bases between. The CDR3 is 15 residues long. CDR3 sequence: CASSPRGKTADTQYF. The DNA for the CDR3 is TGTGCCAGCTCACCACGGGGTAAGACAGCAGATACGCAGTATTTT.

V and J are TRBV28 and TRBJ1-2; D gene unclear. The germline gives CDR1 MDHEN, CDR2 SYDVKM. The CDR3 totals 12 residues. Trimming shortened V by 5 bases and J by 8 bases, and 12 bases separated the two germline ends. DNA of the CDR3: TGTGCCAGCAGTGAGGGTGCGCTGGGCTACACCTTC. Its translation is CASSEGALGYTF.

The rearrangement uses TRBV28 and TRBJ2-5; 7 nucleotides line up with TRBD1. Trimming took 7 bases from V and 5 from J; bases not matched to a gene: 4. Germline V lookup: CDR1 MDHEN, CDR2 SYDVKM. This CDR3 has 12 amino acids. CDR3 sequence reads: CASTGQFETQYF. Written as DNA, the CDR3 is TGTGCCAGCACGGGACAGTTCGAGACCCAGTACTTC. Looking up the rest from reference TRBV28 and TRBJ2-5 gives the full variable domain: DVKVTQSSRYLVKRTGEKVFLECVQDMDHENMFWYRQDPGLGLRLIYFSYDVKMKEKGDIPEGYSVSREKKERFSLILESASTNQTSMYLCASTGQFETQYFGPGTRLLVL.

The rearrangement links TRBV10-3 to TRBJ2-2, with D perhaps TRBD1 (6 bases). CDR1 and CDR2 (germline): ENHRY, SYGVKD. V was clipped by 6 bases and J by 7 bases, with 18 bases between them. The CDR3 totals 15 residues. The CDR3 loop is CAISSGQFTHGELFF. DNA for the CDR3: TGTGCCATCAGCTCCGGACAGTTCACCCACGGGGAGCTGTTTTTT.

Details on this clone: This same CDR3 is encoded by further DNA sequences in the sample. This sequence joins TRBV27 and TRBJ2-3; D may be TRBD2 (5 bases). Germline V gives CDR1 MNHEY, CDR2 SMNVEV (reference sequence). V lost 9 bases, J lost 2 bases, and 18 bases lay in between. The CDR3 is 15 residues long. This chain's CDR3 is CASSTGRAFTDTQYF. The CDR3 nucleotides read TGTGCCAGTTCGACTGGGCGGGCCTTCACAGATACGCAGTATTTT.

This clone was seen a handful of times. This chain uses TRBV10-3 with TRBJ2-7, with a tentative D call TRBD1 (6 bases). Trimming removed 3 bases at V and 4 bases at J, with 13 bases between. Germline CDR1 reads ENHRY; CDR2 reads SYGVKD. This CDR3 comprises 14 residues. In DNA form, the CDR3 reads TGTGCCATCAGTGAACAGGGACCACTTTACGAGCAGTACTTC. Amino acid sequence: CAISEQGPLYEQYF.

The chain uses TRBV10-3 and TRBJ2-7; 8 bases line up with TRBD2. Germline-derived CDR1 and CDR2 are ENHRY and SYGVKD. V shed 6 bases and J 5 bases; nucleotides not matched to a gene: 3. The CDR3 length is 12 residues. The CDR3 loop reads CAISGTRDEQYF. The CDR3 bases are TGTGCCATCAGCGGGACTAGGGACGAGCAGTACTTC.

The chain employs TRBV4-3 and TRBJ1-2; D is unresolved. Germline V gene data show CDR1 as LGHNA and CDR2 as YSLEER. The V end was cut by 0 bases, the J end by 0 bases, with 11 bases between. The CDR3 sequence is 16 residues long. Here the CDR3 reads CASSQEWRPPNYGYTF. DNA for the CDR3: TGCGCCAGCAGCCAAGAGTGGAGGCCCCCTAACTATGGCTACACCTTC.

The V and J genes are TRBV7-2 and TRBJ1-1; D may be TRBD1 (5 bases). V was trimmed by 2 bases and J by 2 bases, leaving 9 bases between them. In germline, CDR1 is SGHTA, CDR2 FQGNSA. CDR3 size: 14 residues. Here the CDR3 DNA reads TGTGCCAGCAGCTTATTGACAGATAACACTGAAGCTTTCTTT. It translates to CASSLLTDNTEAFF.

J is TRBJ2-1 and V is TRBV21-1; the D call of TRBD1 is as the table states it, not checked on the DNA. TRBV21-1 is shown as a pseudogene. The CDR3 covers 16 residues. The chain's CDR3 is CASSNQTGGACNEQFF. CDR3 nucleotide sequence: TGTGCCAGCAGCAACCAAACAGGGGGGGCGTGCAATGAGCAGTTCTTC.

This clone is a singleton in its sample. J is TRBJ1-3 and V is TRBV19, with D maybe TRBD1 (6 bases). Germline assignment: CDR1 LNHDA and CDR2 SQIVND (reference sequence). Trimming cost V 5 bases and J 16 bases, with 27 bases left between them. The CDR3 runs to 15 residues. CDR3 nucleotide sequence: TGTGCCAGTAGTCCGACAGGATTTATGTTGTCTCCCCTCTATTTT. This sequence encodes CASSPTGFMLSPLYF.

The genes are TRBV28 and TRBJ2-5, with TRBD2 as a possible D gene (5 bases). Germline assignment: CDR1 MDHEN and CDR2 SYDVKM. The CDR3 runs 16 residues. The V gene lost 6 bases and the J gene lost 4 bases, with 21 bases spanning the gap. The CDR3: CASSPMDSRIRETQYF. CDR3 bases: TGTGCCAGCAGCCCGATGGACTCCCGAATCAGAGAGACCCAGTACTTC.

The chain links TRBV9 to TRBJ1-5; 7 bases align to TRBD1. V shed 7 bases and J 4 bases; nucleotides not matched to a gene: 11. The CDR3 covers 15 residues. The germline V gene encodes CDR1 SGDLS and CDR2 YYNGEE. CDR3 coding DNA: TGTGCCAGCCCCGCTCGGGACAGCGGTAATCAGCCCCAGCATTTT. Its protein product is CASPARDSGNQPQHF.

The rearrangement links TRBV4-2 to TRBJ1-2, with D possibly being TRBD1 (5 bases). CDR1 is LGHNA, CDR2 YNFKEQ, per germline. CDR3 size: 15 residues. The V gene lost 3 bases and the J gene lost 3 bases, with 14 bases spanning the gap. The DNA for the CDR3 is TGTGCCAGCAGCCAGGAACCAGGGCGTGACTATGGCTACACCTTC. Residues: CASSQEPGRDYGYTF.

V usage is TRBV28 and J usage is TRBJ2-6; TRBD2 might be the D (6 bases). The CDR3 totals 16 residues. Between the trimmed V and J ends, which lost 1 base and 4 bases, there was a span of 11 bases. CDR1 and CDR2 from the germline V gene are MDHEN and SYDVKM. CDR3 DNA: TGTGCCAGCAGTTTATCAGGGAGGCTCGGGGCCAACGTCCTGACTTTC. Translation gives CASSLSGRLGANVLTF. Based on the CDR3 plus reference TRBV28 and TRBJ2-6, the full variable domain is DVKVTQSSRYLVKRTGEKVFLECVQDMDHENMFWYRQDPGLGLRLIYFSYDVKMKEKGDIPEGYSVSREKKERFSLILESASTNQTSMYLCASSLSGRLGANVLTFGAGSRLTVL.

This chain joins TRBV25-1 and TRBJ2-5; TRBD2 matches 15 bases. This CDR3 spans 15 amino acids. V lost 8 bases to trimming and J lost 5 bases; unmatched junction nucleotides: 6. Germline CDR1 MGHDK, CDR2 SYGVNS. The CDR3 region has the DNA TGTGCCAGCCACGCCGGGACTAGCGGGGGGGAGACCCAGTACTTC. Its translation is CASHAGTSGGETQYF. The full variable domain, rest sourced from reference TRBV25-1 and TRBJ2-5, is EADIYQTPRYLVIGTGKKITLECSQTMGHDKMYWYQQDPGMELHLIHYSYGVNSTEKGDLSSESTVSRIRTEHFPLTLESARPSHTSQYLCASHAGTSGGETQYFGPGTRLLVL.

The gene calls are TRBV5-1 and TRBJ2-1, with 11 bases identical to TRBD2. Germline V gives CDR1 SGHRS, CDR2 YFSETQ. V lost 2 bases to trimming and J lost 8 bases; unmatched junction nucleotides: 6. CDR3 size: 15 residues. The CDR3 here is CASSLSSGGIYEQFF. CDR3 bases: TGCGCCAGCAGCTTATCTAGCGGGGGGATTTATGAGCAGTTCTTC.

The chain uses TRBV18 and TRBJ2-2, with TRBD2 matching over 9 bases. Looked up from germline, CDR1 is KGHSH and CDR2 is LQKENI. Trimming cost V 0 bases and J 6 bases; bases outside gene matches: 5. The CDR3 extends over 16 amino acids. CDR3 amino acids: CASSPPASGIAGELFF. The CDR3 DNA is TGTGCCAGCTCACCACCGGCTAGCGGGATCGCCGGGGAGCTGTTTTTT.

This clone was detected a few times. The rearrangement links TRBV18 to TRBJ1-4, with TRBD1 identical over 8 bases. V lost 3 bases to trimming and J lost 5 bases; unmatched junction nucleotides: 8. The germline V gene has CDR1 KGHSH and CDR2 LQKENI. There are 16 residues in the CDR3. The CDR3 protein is CASSPFQQGENEKLFF. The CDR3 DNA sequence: TGTGCCAGCTCACCCTTTCAACAGGGGGAGAATGAAAAACTGTTTTTT.

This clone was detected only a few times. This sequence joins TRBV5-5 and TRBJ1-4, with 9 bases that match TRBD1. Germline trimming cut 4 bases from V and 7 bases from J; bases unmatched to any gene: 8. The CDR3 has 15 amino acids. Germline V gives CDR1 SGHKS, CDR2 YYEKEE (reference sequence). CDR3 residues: CASSTSGQGFEKLFF. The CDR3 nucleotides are TGTGCCAGCAGCACATCGGGACAGGGCTTTGAAAAACTGTTTTTT.